This entry is about one T cell receptor (beta chain). In the original analysis: The authors estimated nucleated cell counts from reference gene primer amplification. Using immunoSEQ multiplex PCR, the repertoire was profiled, and TCRdb retains in-frame clones only, with some absent. D and trimming come from the DNA, and the V and J calls and clone size come from that table. Of some 150,000 clones listed, about 80% are singletons. The sample is drawn from a study of blood T cell repertoires in COVID-19. Background on the study: Acute and convalescent COVID-19 specimens originated in the United States, Italy and Spain. Sources were T cells, B-cell-depleted T cells, or PBMCs; the material itself was cDNA or gDNA.

This CDR3 region has 14 residues. The ends lost 5 bases at V and 2 bases at J; junction bases unmatched: 4. Germline CDR1 is MDHEN and CDR2 is SYDVKM. Sequencing was done on a sample of peripheral blood. The source of this sequence is a woman in her sixties or seventies with acute or convalescent COVID-19. The chain joins TRBV28 to TRBJ1-1; TRBD1 matches 8 bases. CDR3 loop: CASSIGQGNTEAFF. The CDR3 DNA reads TGTGCCAGCAGTATCGGACAGGGAAACACTGAAGCTTTCTTT. The complete variable domain, with remaining parts taken from reference TRBV28 and TRBJ1-1, reads DVKVTQSSRYLVKRTGEKVFLECVQDMDHENMFWYRQDPGLGLRLIYFSYDVKMKEKGDIPEGYSVSREKKERFSLILESASTNQTSMYLCASSIGQGNTEAFFGQGTRLTVV.